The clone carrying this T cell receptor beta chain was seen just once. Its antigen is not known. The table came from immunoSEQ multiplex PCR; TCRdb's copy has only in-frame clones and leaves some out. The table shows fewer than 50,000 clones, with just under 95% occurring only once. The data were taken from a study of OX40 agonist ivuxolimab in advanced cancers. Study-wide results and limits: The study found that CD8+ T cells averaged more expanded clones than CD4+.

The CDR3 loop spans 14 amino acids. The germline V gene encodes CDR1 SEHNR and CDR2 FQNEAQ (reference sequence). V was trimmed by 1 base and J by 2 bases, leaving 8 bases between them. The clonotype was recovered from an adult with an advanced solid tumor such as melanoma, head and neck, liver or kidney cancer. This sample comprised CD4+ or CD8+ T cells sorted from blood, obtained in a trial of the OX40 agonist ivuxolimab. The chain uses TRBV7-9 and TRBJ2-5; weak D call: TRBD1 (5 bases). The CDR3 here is CASSLGPGQETQYF. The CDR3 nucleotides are TGTGCCAGCAGCTTAGGTCCAGGGCAAGAGACCCAGTACTTC.